Reported below is one TCR beta chain. Sequenced by immunoSEQ multiplex PCR; TCRdb stores in-frame clones only, minus some. The data contain over 450,000 clones, approximately 92% of them singletons. This entry belongs to a study of blood T cell repertoires in COVID-19. CDR3 size: 14 residues. The V and J ends lost 8 bases and 2 bases, in that order; junction bases with no gene match: 7. Germline CDR1 MNHEY, CDR2 SVGAGI. The source of this sequence is a man in his late teens or twenties with COVID-19, enrolled during active disease. The sample consisted of peripheral blood. The chain carries TRBV6-5 and TRBJ2-3; 7 bases line up with TRBD2. The CDR3 here is CASGAGAYTDTQYF. The CDR3 DNA is TGTGCCAGCGGGGCGGGAGCGTACACAGATACGCAGTATTTT.